This is a list of T cell receptor beta chains from one sample in a study of cytomegalovirus exposure and HLA in healthy donors. TCRdb's copy holds only in-frame clones and misses some; the assay was immunoSEQ multiplex PCR. Found here are about 180,000 clones, around four fifths of them singletons; the top ten hold 1.5% to 2%. The sample taken for sequencing was PBMCs. Receptor source: a woman in her twenties or thirties in good health and CMV-seronegative. Both conserved end residues are part of each CDR3.

J | V | CDR3
TRBJ1-1 | TRBV25-1 | CASSGVQVNTEAFF
TRBJ1-2 | TRBV7-2 | CASSLNFRVWDGYTF
TRBJ2-6 | TRBV6-1 | CASSGRTGQRSGANVLTF
TRBJ2-2 | TRBV2 | CSSQGGTRSTGELFF
TRBJ2-7 | TRBV27 | CASSSTYSSDRSNYEQYF
TRBJ1-6 | TRBV6-6 | CASSYPRQGGNSPLHF
TRBJ2-3 | TRBV7-3 | CASSLSSGLTDTQYF
TRBJ1-2 | TRBV10-2 | CASSESTDFGYGYTF
TRBJ2-1 | TRBV5-6 | CASSSILAGAYNEQFF
TRBJ2-1 | TRBV18 | CASSPPSLAGQYNEQFF
TRBJ1-6 | TRBV4-3 | CASSQDRRSSYNSPLHF
TRBJ1-1 | TRBV10-1 | CASSRQGTEAFF
TRBJ2-7 | TRBV2 | CASSSPGQDFYEQYF
TRBJ1-6 | TRBV6-5 | CASSSKADRRNSPLHF
TRBJ2-3 | TRBV5-1 | CASRRHPGLAGGPDTQYF
TRBJ1-2 | TRBV15 | CATSRGRQGGGYTF
TRBJ2-7 | TRBV5-1 | CASSIQGALNEQYF
TRBJ1-3 | TRBV19 | CASTYRDRDQNTIYF
TRBJ1-2 | TRBV27 | CASSGTGAGYTF
TRBJ2-3 | TRBV6-1 | CASSENFDFGEYF
TRBJ2-3 | TRBV15 | CATSRDSSTDTQYF
TRBJ2-3 | TRBV10-1 | CASSVRGRTDTQYF
TRBJ1-5 | TRBV6-6 | CASSLRGTLDQPQHF
TRBJ2-3 | TRBV4-1 | CASSQDRGWLAGQTDTQYF
TRBJ2-7 | TRBV6-1 | CASSEAGVLSYEQYF
TRBJ2-2 | TRBV30 | CAWSGLAGNTGELFF
TRBJ1-5 | TRBV19 | CASSIAGGRSPQHF
TRBJ1-1 | TRBV4-3 | CASSLGVQGEAFF
TRBJ2-5 | TRBV9 | CASSVTSGGRQETQYF
TRBJ1-1 | TRBV2 | CASPGAPPAFF
TRBJ2-7 | TRBV4-1 | CASSQGRTYEQYF
TRBJ1-1 | TRBV10-3 | CAISINQDKNTEAFF
TRBJ2-1 | TRBV4-1 | CASSQTSGGANYNEQFF
TRBJ1-1 | TRBV5-5 | CASSRTQGAASGTEAFF
TRBJ2-7 | TRBV29-1 | CSVNQGQGLNYEQYF
TRBJ2-5 | TRBV7-2 | CASAARFQETQYF
TRBJ2-1 | TRBV6-4 | CASSEYSGGAGEQFF
TRBJ2-7 | TRBV5-5 | CASSLSSPTLIEQYF
TRBJ1-1 | TRBV30 | CAWRYIRNTEAFF
TRBJ1-1 | TRBV25-1 | CASSEYWGGNTEAFF
TRBJ2-2 | TRBV30 | CAWAFGAGELFF
TRBJ1-1 | TRBV29-1 | CSVVRGTTEAFF
TRBJ1-2 | TRBV19 | CASSREDRANGYTF
TRBJ2-2 | TRBV9 | CASSQPRLANTGELFF
TRBJ1-1 | TRBV7-9 | CASSLEGDTEAFF
TRBJ2-3 | TRBV4-2 | CASSQEPAGGTTDTQYF
TRBJ1-2 | TRBV18 | CASSPWGPYGYTF
TRBJ2-3 | TRBV30 | CAWSAGSADTQYF
TRBJ1-3 | TRBV6-5 | CASRRKANSGNTIYF
TRBJ1-1 | TRBV9 | CASSADRGRSTEAFF
TRBJ2-3 | TRBV4-3 | CASSQASTSGGAADTQYF
TRBJ2-7 | TRBV5-6 | CASSSLRGVRWNF
TRBJ2-1 | TRBV7-2 | CASRRTVGGHNEQFF
TRBJ1-5 | TRBV6-1 | CASSALGTTGHQPQHF
TRBJ2-7 | TRBV21-1 | CASSKVFRSSSYEQYF